A selection of T cell receptor beta chains follows, all from one sample in a study of blood T cell repertoires in COVID-19. Data came from immunoSEQ multiplex PCR; TCRdb stores just in-frame clones and leaves some out. The sample holds about 260,000 clones; roughly 86% are singletons and the top ten take about 11%. Material for sequencing was peripheral blood. These receptors were taken from a woman aged 25-40 years with COVID-19, enrolled during active disease. CDR3s include the opening cysteine and the closing phenylalanine or tryptophan.

v_call: TRBV5-1; j_call: TRBJ2-2; cdr3_aa: CASSPGTGWTGELFF
v_call: TRBV28; j_call: TRBJ1-6; cdr3_aa: CASSLIQGRNSPLHF
v_call: TRBV30; j_call: TRBJ1-1; cdr3_aa: CAWVQWNTEAFF
v_call: TRBV14; j_call: TRBJ2-1; cdr3_aa: CASSQDWWMGGGSYNEQFF
v_call: TRBV27; j_call: TRBJ1-5; cdr3_aa: CASGEGTGGQPQHF
v_call: TRBV7-8; j_call: TRBJ2-3; cdr3_aa: CASSLVVDIGGTDTQYF
v_call: TRBV11-2; j_call: TRBJ2-5; cdr3_aa: CASSPGTSGSRTQYF
v_call: TRBV6-6; j_call: TRBJ1-1; cdr3_aa: CASRKQGLKSEAFF
v_call: TRBV3-1/TRBV3-2; j_call: TRBJ1-4; cdr3_aa: CASSPRGSGEKLFF
v_call: TRBV4-1; j_call: TRBJ1-4; cdr3_aa: CASSHGLGETNEKLFF
v_call: TRBV7-9; j_call: TRBJ1-5; cdr3_aa: CASSLGSGNQPQHF
v_call: TRBV4-1; j_call: TRBJ2-1; cdr3_aa: CASSQVKLAGDNEQFF
v_call: TRBV7-9; j_call: TRBJ2-1; cdr3_aa: CASSRTDEQFF
v_call: TRBV6-5; j_call: TRBJ2-3; cdr3_aa: CASSTPGLSTDTQYF
v_call: TRBV30; j_call: TRBJ1-3; cdr3_aa: CAWRRDSPSGNTIYF
v_call: TRBV10-3; j_call: TRBJ2-1; cdr3_aa: CAISESRVEAEQFF
v_call: TRBV27; j_call: TRBJ2-1; cdr3_aa: CASSFLGTSSYNEQFF